Each of the 18 T cell receptor beta chains below was sequenced from the same sample in a study of siplizumab effects on memory and regulatory T cells. Clones were sequenced by immunoSEQ multiplex PCR, and TCRdb holds only the in-frame ones, with some missing. The sample has over 60,000 clones, 91% seen once. Sequencing input: CD8+ T cells sorted from blood. These receptors came from a human donor in good health.

The rearrangement uses TRBV7-9 and TRBJ2-2; D call uncertain. CDR1 is SEHNR and CDR2 is FQNEAQ in the germline V gene (reference sequence). The CDR3 length is 11 residues. The V gene lost 10 bases and the J gene lost 3 bases, with 6 bases spanning the gap. The CDR3 nucleotides read TGTGCCACGGAGTACACCGGGGAGCTGTTTTTT. Translating gives CATEYTGELFF.

The V gene is TRBV27, the J gene TRBJ2-7; D not resolved. Germline values: CDR1 MNHEY, CDR2 SMNVEV (reference sequence). The CDR3 is 12 amino acids. V was pared by 9 bases and J by 3 bases, with 12 bases between. CDR3 in DNA: TGTGCCAGTAAAGGACCATACTACGAGCAGTACTTC. Translation: CASKGPYYEQYF.

The chain uses TRBV27 and TRBJ2-5; 12 positions match TRBD1. The CDR3 spans 15 residues. The ends lost 5 bases at V and 4 bases at J; junction bases unmatched: 5. Per the germline V gene, CDR1 is MNHEY and CDR2 is SMNVEV (reference sequence). The CDR3 region is CASSTGQGARETQYF. DNA for the CDR3: TGTGCCAGCAGTACGGGACAGGGGGCCCGAGAGACCCAGTACTTC.

The V and J genes are TRBV6-5 and TRBJ2-7; 12 bases agree with TRBD2. This CDR3 is 15 amino acids long. V lost 6 bases, J lost 1 base, and 4 bases stayed unmatched. Germline lookup yields CDR1 MNHEY and CDR2 SVGAGI. CDR3 residues: CASSMTSGRSYEQYF. The CDR3 DNA follows: TGTGCCAGCAGCATGACTAGCGGGAGATCCTACGAGCAGTACTTC.

The chain combines TRBV5-1 with TRBJ2-5, with 8 nucleotides matching TRBD2. Germline-derived CDR1 and CDR2 are SGHRS and YFSETQ. This CDR3 region has 13 residues. Trimming cost V 4 bases and J 4 bases; bases outside gene matches: 3. The CDR3 sequence: CASSRGGPETQYF. The CDR3 coding sequence is TGCGCCAGCAGCCGGGGGGGCCCAGAGACCCAGTACTTC. Looking up the rest from reference TRBV5-1 and TRBJ2-5 gives the full variable domain: KAGVTQTPRYLIKTRGQQVTLSCSPISGHRSVSWYQQTPGQGLQFLFEYFSETQRNKGNFPGRFSGRQFSNSRSEMNVSTLELGDSALYLCASSRGGPETQYFGPGTRLLVL.

V usage is TRBV6-1 and J usage is TRBJ2-7; perhaps D is TRBD1 or TRBD2 (5 bases each). Germline CDR1 and CDR2: MNHNS and SASEGT. The V end was cut by 6 bases, the J end by 2 bases, with 14 bases between. The CDR3 sequence is 14 residues long. CDR3 DNA: TGTGCCAGCAGGGGGGAGACAGTGACCTACGAGCAGTACTTC. As protein: CASRGETVTYEQYF.

The rearrangement joins TRBV7-9 to TRBJ2-3, with 9 bases identical to TRBD2. Germline CDR1 is SEHNR and CDR2 is FQNEAQ (reference sequence). This CDR3 comprises 14 residues. V was pared by 5 bases and J by 3 bases, with 3 bases of the junction left unmatched. The DNA for the CDR3 is TGTGCCAGCAGCCAACTAGCGGGTACAGATACGCAGTATTTT. It is translated as CASSQLAGTDTQYF.

This sequence joins TRBV5-5 and TRBJ2-5; TRBD2 aligns across 7 bases. CDR1 is SGHKS, CDR2 YYEKEE, per germline (reference sequence). The CDR3 has 15 amino acids. The V segment lost 1 base and the J segment 2 bases; nucleotides outside the gene matches: 5. CDR3 in amino acids: CASSLSPGLQETQYF. DNA of the CDR3: TGTGCCAGCAGCTTGTCCCCGGGACTACAAGAGACCCAGTACTTC.

This sequence joins TRBV9 and TRBJ1-6; 11 bases are a match to TRBD1. The length of the CDR3 is 15 residues. The germline V gene has CDR1 SGDLS and CDR2 YYNGEE. V lost 4 bases to trimming and J lost 9 bases; unmatched junction nucleotides: 6. CDR3 bases: TGTGCCAGCAGCTCTTCCGGGACAGGGGGTTCACCCCTCCACTTT. This encodes CASSSSGTGGSPLHF.

This clone appeared a single time. This chain joins TRBV6-5 and TRBJ1-1; D unclear. V shed 2 bases and J shed 3 bases, with 13 bases lying between them. The CDR3 sequence is 15 residues long. Germline CDR1 MNHEY, CDR2 SVGAGI. CDR3: CASSYNPSRDTEAFF. In DNA form, the CDR3 reads TGTGCCAGCAGTTACAACCCATCAAGGGACACTGAAGCTTTCTTT.

In DNA form, the CDR3 reads TGTGCCAGCAGCTTATATCAACTAGCGGGAGCCCACGAGCAGTACTTC. Amino acids: CASSLYQLAGAHEQYF. This rearrangement joins TRBV13 to TRBJ2-7, with TRBD2 matching over 11 bases. The CDR3 runs to 16 residues. From germline, CDR1 is PRHDT and CDR2 FYEKMQ (reference sequence). Trimming at V came to 2 bases and at J to 5 bases, leaving 8 bases not matched to a gene. The entire variable domain, with the rest obtained from reference TRBV13 and TRBJ2-7, is as follows: AAGVIQSPRHLIKEKRETATLKCYPIPRHDTVYWYQQGPGQDPQFLISFYEKMQSDKGSIPDRFSAQQFSDYHSELNMSSLELGDSALYFCASSLYQLAGAHEQYFGPGTRLTVT.

The chain employs TRBV7-9 and TRBJ1-1; TRBD1 matches 7 bases. V lost 5 bases and J lost 7; bases outside the gene matches: 4. This CDR3 is built from 12 residues. CDR1 and CDR2 from the germline V gene are SEHNR and FQNEAQ (reference sequence). The CDR3 loop is CASSTTGLEAFF. The CDR3 coding sequence is TGTGCCAGCAGCACGACAGGGCTTGAAGCTTTCTTT. Drawing the rest from reference TRBV7-9 and TRBJ1-1, the complete variable domain is DTGVSQNPRHKITKRGQNVTFRCDPISEHNRLYWYRQTLGQGPEFLTYFQNEAQLEKSRLLSDRFSAERPKGSFSTLEIQRTEQGDSAMYLCASSTTGLEAFFGQGTRLTVV.

The rearrangement uses TRBV7-3 and TRBJ2-3, with a tentative D call TRBD2 (5 bases). In germline, CDR1 is SGHTA, CDR2 FQGTGA. Trimming left V 1 base short and J 4 bases short, with 6 bases between. This CDR3 comprises 13 residues. The CDR3 reads CASSLNGADTQYF. CDR3 DNA sequence: TGTGCCAGCAGCTTAAACGGGGCAGATACGCAGTATTTT. The full variable domain, in which reference TRBV7-3 and TRBJ2-3 provide the parts outside the CDR3, is GAGVSQTPSNKVTEKGKYVELRCDPISGHTALYWYRQSLGQGPEFLIYFQGTGAADDSGLPNDRFFAVRPEGSVSTLKIQRTERGDSAVYLCASSLNGADTQYFGPGTRLTVL.

The chain is built from TRBV29-1 and TRBJ1-2; weak D call: TRBD1 (5 bases). The germline V gene encodes CDR1 SQVTM and CDR2 ANQGSEA. The V end lost 3 bases, the J end lost 7 bases, and 15 bases lay between the germline ends. The CDR3 consists of 13 residues. The CDR3 is CSVDSQADGGYTF. The CDR3 bases are TGCAGCGTTGATTCACAGGCCGATGGTGGCTACACCTTC.

The rearrangement uses TRBV13 and TRBJ2-2, with TRBD1 as a possible D gene (6 bases). Per germline, CDR1 PRHDT and CDR2 FYEKMQ (reference sequence). Trimming pared 4 bases from V and 7 bases from J, leaving 13 bases between. This CDR3 comprises 14 residues. The CDR3 nucleotides are TGTGCCAGCAGCTACCCGACAGGAGGCGGGGAGCTGTTTTTT. This codes for CASSYPTGGGELFF.

J is TRBJ1-3 and V is TRBV6-1, with D uncertain. Trimming shortened V by 1 base and J by 0 bases, and 13 bases separated the two germline ends. In germline, CDR1 is MNHNS, CDR2 SASEGT. The CDR3 totals 17 residues. The CDR3: CASSEVYEWSSGNTIYF. The DNA of the CDR3 is TGTGCCAGCAGTGAAGTTTACGAGTGGAGCTCTGGAAACACCATATATTTT.

This CDR3 is CASSYRGGETQYF. Written as DNA, the CDR3 is TGTGCCAGCAGCTACAGGGGTGGAGAGACCCAGTACTTC. The chain uses TRBV21-1 and TRBJ2-5; TRBD1 was called by the table and not checked on the DNA. TRBV21-1 is given as a pseudogene. The CDR3 covers 13 residues.

V gene TRBV6-1 combines with J gene TRBJ1-3; no firm D call. Trimming removed 2 bases at V and 14 bases at J, with 13 bases between. The CDR3 runs 12 residues. Germline lookup yields CDR1 MNHNS and CDR2 SASEGT. The CDR3 nucleotides are TGTGCCAGCAGTGAAAGAAAAGGCTTCGTATATTTT. Translated, it gives CASSERKGFVYF.